Below are 28 T cell receptor beta chains sequenced from a single sample in a study of cytomegalovirus exposure and HLA in healthy donors. The study ran its PCR with 60 Vbeta and 13 Jbeta primers. TCRdb keeps only in-frame clones here, not all; method: immunoSEQ multiplex PCR. The profile shows more than 30,000 clones, about 74% of them singletons. Sequencing was performed on PBMCs. The receptor set was obtained from a man aged 25-45 years in good health and CMV-seronegative.

The CDR3 DNA sequence: TGTGCCAGCAGGCGGACAGGGGAGGGCTATGGCTACACCTTC. It codes for CASRRTGEGYGYTF. J is TRBJ1-2 and V is TRBV2, with 9 bases aligning to TRBD1. The CDR3 is made up of 14 amino acids. V was pared by 6 bases and J by 4 bases, with 6 bases of the junction left unmatched. Germline V lookup: CDR1 SNHLY, CDR2 FYNNEI.

About this clone: The junction departs from germline at one end; a sequencing error may be responsible. V usage is TRBV29-1 and J usage is TRBJ1-2; D not resolved. CDR1 and CDR2 (germline): SQVTM, ANQGSEA. The CDR3 covers 12 residues. The DNA of the CDR3 is TGCAGCGTCGAAGGGCAGAACTATGGCTACACCTTC. Translated: CSVEGQNYGYTF.

The chain uses TRBV10-3 and TRBJ1-1; 8 nucleotides align to TRBD1. The J segment lost 7 bases and the V segment lost 10 bases, leaving 8 bases of the junction unmatched. CDR1 and CDR2 from the germline V gene are ENHRY and SYGVKD. This CDR3 has 12 amino acids. CDR3 in DNA: TGTGCCACAAGAGACAGGGGCGGTGAAGCTTTCTTT. Protein sequence: CATRDRGGEAFF.

The chain employs TRBV27 and TRBJ1-1, with a tentative D call TRBD1 (6 bases). In germline, CDR1 is MNHEY, CDR2 SMNVEV (reference sequence). Trimming cost V 5 bases and J 1 base, with 14 bases left between them. The CDR3 totals 15 residues. CDR3 in amino acids: CASSVKKQGNTEAFF. CDR3 sequence (DNA): TGTGCCAGCAGTGTGAAGAAACAGGGGAACACTGAAGCTTTCTTT.

The chain couples TRBV6-1 to TRBJ2-3, with a possible D match to TRBD1 (6 bases). This CDR3 is 15 amino acids long. Germline V gives CDR1 MNHNS, CDR2 SASEGT. Trimming shortened V by 6 bases and J by 0 bases, and 13 bases separated the two germline ends. This CDR3 reads CASSLQGGSTDTQYF. The CDR3 DNA follows: TGTGCCAGCAGCCTACAGGGCGGGAGCACAGATACGCAGTATTTT.

The CDR3 coding sequence is TGTGCCAGCAGAGAGACAGGGCGGGGCTATGGCTACACCTTC. Protein product: CASRETGRGYGYTF. The chain joins TRBV6-5 to TRBJ1-2; 7 nucleotides line up with TRBD1. J gave up 4 bases and V 6 bases, and 8 bases lay outside the gene matches. There are 14 residues in the CDR3. Germline-derived CDR1 and CDR2 are MNHEY and SVGAGI.

This sequence joins TRBV19 and TRBJ1-2; D is undetermined. Germline CDR1 is LNHDA and CDR2 is SQIVND (reference sequence). V shed 7 bases and J shed 4 bases, with 13 bases lying between them. CDR3 length: 13 amino acids. CDR3 region: CASTVLEGYGYTF. The DNA of the CDR3 is TGTGCCAGTACCGTACTCGAGGGCTATGGCTACACCTTC.

V usage is TRBV6-1 and J usage is TRBJ1-1; the D is unclear. Germline assignment: CDR1 MNHNS and CDR2 SASEGT. This CDR3 is built from 14 residues. V gave up 5 bases and J gave up 3 bases, with 13 bases separating them. The CDR3 bases are TGTGCCAGCAGTTCTGTGGTCGGGGACACTGAAGCTTTCTTT. Translation gives CASSSVVGDTEAFF.

The V call is TRBV19, the J call TRBJ1-1, with D possibly being TRBD1 (6 bases). Germline lookup yields CDR1 LNHDA and CDR2 SQIVND (reference sequence). The CDR3 totals 15 residues. V lost 3 bases and J 2 bases, leaving 13 bases between the germline ends. The CDR3: CASSMGASFNTEAFF. Written as DNA, the CDR3 is TGTGCCAGTAGTATGGGGGCCTCCTTTAACACTGAAGCTTTCTTT.

The rearrangement joins TRBV4-1 to TRBJ2-1; a weak D match, TRBD2 (5 bases). V was cut by 2 bases and J by 0 bases, with 11 bases left in between. Per germline, CDR1 MGHRA and CDR2 YSYEKL. The CDR3 contains 16 residues. The CDR3 DNA reads TGCGCCAGCAGCCAAAGAGTAGGGAGCTCCTACAATGAGCAGTTCTTC. As protein: CASSQRVGSSYNEQFF.

In regard to this clone: Within the sample, other DNA sequences also encode this same CDR3. V usage is TRBV5-1 and J usage is TRBJ2-1, with D unclear. The V end lost 0 bases, the J end lost 7 bases, and 11 bases lay between the germline ends. The CDR3 loop spans 14 amino acids. CDR1 SGHRS and CDR2 YFSETQ come from the germline V gene. This chain's CDR3 is CASSLEAFLNEQFF. The CDR3 DNA reads as TGCGCCAGCAGCTTGGAAGCCTTTTTGAATGAGCAGTTCTTC.

CDR3 coding DNA: TGTGCCAGCAGCCAACAGGGGGCGCTAACAGATACGCAGTATTTT. As protein: CASSQQGALTDTQYF. The genes are TRBV4-2 and TRBJ2-3, with 8 bases lining up with TRBD1. The V gene's germline CDR1 is LGHNA and CDR2 YNFKEQ. This CDR3 region has 15 residues. The V segment lost 2 bases and the J segment 3 bases; nucleotides outside the gene matches: 4.

The chain has TRBV29-1 and TRBJ2-7; D call uncertain. Germline assignment: CDR1 SQVTM and CDR2 ANQGSEA. The germline V and J ends were trimmed by 5 bases and 7 bases, with 18 bases remaining between them. The CDR3 totals 13 residues. CDR3 sequence (DNA): TGCAGCGTTCTCGGCCCGAGACTGGAAGAGCAGTACTTC. Protein sequence: CSVLGPRLEEQYF.

The chain joins TRBV9 to TRBJ2-3; D perhaps matches TRBD1 (5 bases). The CDR3 runs to 14 residues. V was clipped by 3 bases and J by 0 bases, with 8 bases between them. Germline CDR1 is SGDLS and CDR2 is YYNGEE. In DNA form, the CDR3 reads TGTGCCAGCAGCGGACAGTTGAGCACAGATACGCAGTATTTT. Its translation is CASSGQLSTDTQYF.

This chain links TRBV2 with TRBJ1-2; possible D gene TRBD1, 5 bases. V was clipped by 2 bases and J by 7 bases, with 11 bases between them. The CDR3 has 13 amino acids. Germline loops: CDR1 SNHLY, CDR2 FYNNEI. The chain's CDR3 is CASSEQGSAGYTF. Written as DNA, the CDR3 is TGTGCCAGCAGTGAACAGGGTTCCGCTGGCTACACCTTC.

This chain connects TRBV5-1 to TRBJ1-2; 8 bases match TRBD1. The CDR3 has 14 residues. The germline V gene encodes CDR1 SGHRS and CDR2 YFSETQ. V lost 4 bases and J lost 7; bases outside the gene matches: 9. The CDR3 loop is CASSLTGEIGGYTF. In nucleotides, the CDR3 is TGCGCCAGCAGCCTGACAGGGGAGATCGGTGGCTACACCTTC.

The J gene is TRBJ1-3, the V gene TRBV14, with D hard to call. CDR3 length: 14 amino acids. V lost 4 bases, J lost 0 bases, and 7 bases lay in between. CDR1 SGHDN and CDR2 FVKESK come from the germline V gene. The CDR3 region is CASSRDFSGNTIYF. Written as DNA, the CDR3 is TGTGCCAGCAGCCGAGACTTCTCTGGAAACACCATATATTTT.

The CDR3 DNA sequence: TGTGCCAGCAGCTTGGAACTCGTGAACACTGAAGCTTTCTTT. Protein: CASSLELVNTEAFF. The chain is built from TRBV5-8 and TRBJ1-1; D remains unclear. The CDR3 loop spans 14 amino acids. Germline loops: CDR1 SGHTS, CDR2 YDEGEE. V dropped 0 bases and J dropped 0 bases, with 6 bases sitting between them.

The CDR3 bases are TGTGCCAGCACCCCTAGCTCGTCCTCATTGGGGGGCTACACCTTC. Translated: CASTPSSSSLGGYTF. The V call is TRBV7-9, the J call TRBJ1-2; D gene ambiguous. Trimming pared 7 bases from V and 8 bases from J, leaving 23 bases between. Germline V lookup: CDR1 SEHNR, CDR2 FQNEAQ (reference sequence). This CDR3 comprises 15 residues.

The rearrangement joins TRBV19 to TRBJ1-2, with 9 bases lining up with TRBD1. CDR3 length: 13 amino acids. V lost 10 bases and J lost 8; bases outside the gene matches: 11. CDR1 is LNHDA, CDR2 SQIVND, per germline (reference sequence). CDR3 amino acids: CATPGQGLGGYTF. For the CDR3, the DNA is TGTGCCACTCCGGGACAGGGACTGGGAGGCTACACCTTC.

This chain's CDR3 is CAAQTGQPNYGYTF. The CDR3 nucleotides are TGTGCCGCCCAAACGGGACAACCAAACTATGGCTACACCTTC. J is TRBJ1-2 and V is TRBV6-1, with D possibly matching TRBD1 (6 bases). The V and J ends lost 11 bases and 2 bases respectively, with 18 bases between them. This CDR3 is built from 14 residues. CDR1 is MNHNS, CDR2 SASEGT, per germline.

To note about this clone: At one end the junction does not follow the germline gene, possibly because of a read error. This CDR3 is also generated by other DNA sequences in the sample. This CDR3 reads CASSLEAFLNEQFF. The CDR3 coding sequence is TGCGCCAGCAGCTTGGAAGCCTTTTTGAATGAACAGTTCTTC. J is TRBJ2-1 and V is TRBV5-1; D uncertain. The CDR3 totals 14 residues. Germline loops: CDR1 SGHRS, CDR2 YFSETQ.

This clone was counted a few times. This rearrangement joins TRBV19 to TRBJ1-1; D is undetermined. V was shortened by 7 bases and J by 1 base, with 4 bases between the two germline ends. CDR1 LNHDA and CDR2 SQIVND come from the germline V gene (reference sequence). The CDR3 totals 11 residues. The CDR3 DNA reads TGTGCCAGTACAGGGAACACTGAAGCTTTCTTT. Translation: CASTGNTEAFF.

This clone occurred a few times. In nucleotides, the CDR3 is TGTGCCAGCAGTTGGACAGTCCAAGAGACCCAGTACTTC. Translation gives CASSWTVQETQYF. The gene calls are TRBV6-5 and TRBJ2-5; TRBD1 is a possible D gene (6 bases). Trimming shortened V by 4 bases and J by 1 base, and 7 bases separated the two germline ends. Germline V gene sequence: CDR1 MNHEY, CDR2 SVGAGI. The CDR3 is made up of 13 amino acids.

Only one count was recorded for this clone. The chain employs TRBV19 and TRBJ2-1, with 11 bases lining up with TRBD2. This CDR3 has 15 amino acids. The germline CDR1 and CDR2 sequences are LNHDA and SQIVND (reference sequence). V lost 6 bases and J lost 6; bases outside the gene matches: 7. CDR3: CASRLTSGSPNEQFF. The CDR3 DNA sequence: TGTGCCAGTAGGCTCACTAGCGGGAGTCCCAATGAGCAGTTCTTC.

The chain is built from TRBV6-4 and TRBJ2-3; 11 nucleotides agree with TRBD2. Trimming removed 3 bases from V and 4 bases from J; junction bases left unmatched: 6. Germline assignment: CDR1 MRHNA and CDR2 SNTAGT. This CDR3 contains 16 residues. The DNA for the CDR3 is TGTGCCAGCAGTGAGACGTCTAGCGGGAGGTCAGATACGCAGTATTTT. Translated, it gives CASSETSSGRSDTQYF.

The V call is TRBV28, the J call TRBJ2-7, with D possibly TRBD1 on 6 matching bases. This CDR3 region has 13 residues. V lost 11 bases and J lost 2, with 16 bases in between. Per the germline V gene, CDR1 is MDHEN and CDR2 is SYDVKM. This CDR3 is CAVTRGITYEQYF. The CDR3 DNA reads TGTGCCGTTACCAGGGGAATCACCTACGAGCAGTACTTC.

The J gene is TRBJ2-1, the V gene TRBV4-1; maybe TRBD1 (5 bases). The germline CDR1 and CDR2 sequences are MGHRA and YSYEKL. CDR3 size: 14 residues. V shed 3 bases and J shed 5 bases, with 11 bases lying between them. The CDR3 bases are TGCGCCAGCAGCCAGGGGCTTTTGAACAATGAGCAGTTCTTC. This encodes CASSQGLLNNEQFF.